This T cell receptor (beta chain) was recorded in a study of control samples from healthy donors and cancer patients. Clones were read by immunoSEQ multiplex PCR, and TCRdb kept only the in-frame ones, dropping some. The table records 95,000 to 150,000 clones, 80% to 95% of them present only once. This CDR3 contains 17 residues. V gave up 4 bases and J gave up 0 bases, with 16 bases separating them. CDR1 and CDR2 (germline): LNHDA, SQIVND (reference sequence). This TCR came from an elderly man with head and neck cancer. This sequence joins TRBV19 and TRBJ1-5; D may be TRBD1 (5 bases). Sequenced: PBMCs. CDR3 nucleotides: TGTGCCAGTAGTAACGGGAGGGACGTTAATAGCAATCAGCCCCAGCATTTT. Protein: CASSNGRDVNSNQPQHF.